This TCR beta chain was documented in a study of patients and donors after allogeneic stem cell transplantation. CDR1 is SGHAT and CDR2 is FQNNGV in the germline V gene. The CDR3 consists of 14 residues. With 0 bases removed from V and 3 bases from J, the gap between germline ends came to 8 bases. This clonotype has a handful of counts. TCRdb processed the RT-PCR reads anew with MiXCR; each CDR3 protein has one entry. The sample yields about a million distinct CDR3 sequences, about a sixth seen once. Sequences were obtained from blood, either unsorted or a sorted T cell fraction (not recorded which). V and J are TRBV11-2 and TRBJ1-1, with D unclear. The TCR sequence derives from a human donor who was either an allogeneic HSCT recipient or a stem cell or donor lymphocyte infusion donor (not recorded which). It is not recorded whose cells these are; they may come from a transplant donor. CDR3 nucleotide sequence: TGTGCCAGCAGCTTAGATACGGGCTACACTGAAGCTTTCTTT. It is translated as CASSLDTGYTEAFF.